This T cell receptor beta chain stems from a study of identical twins. Study results and caveats: Memory repertoires showed no such pattern, whereas abundant cord blood beta clonotypes carried fewer insertions. With beta out-of-frame sequences, excess sharing by twins was weaker.

This clonotype was found a few times. Its antigen is not identified. Using its own MiXCR run on the 5' RACE reads, TCRdb lists one record per CDR3 protein. The sample records about 790,000 distinct CDR3 sequences, about 20% being singletons. Per germline, CDR1 MNHEY and CDR2 SMNVEV (reference sequence). V was pared by 1 base and J by 4 bases, with 14 bases between. The CDR3 is made up of 16 amino acids. The same data also contributed to another study, on T cells expressing NK-cell markers. From that report: The HCMV specificity of the expanded NKG2C+ T cell clones stayed unresolved.

The source material was PBMCs. This receptor was obtained from a woman between 18 and 30 years old in good health. The chain links TRBV27 to TRBJ2-1; TRBD1 might be the D (5 bases). CDR3 sequence (DNA): TGTGCCAGCAGTTTATTACAGGACCCTACGTACAATGAGCAGTTCTTC. It translates to CASSLLQDPTYNEQFF.